Shown below are 23 T cell receptor beta chains from a single sample sequenced in a study of T cell repertoires in cytomegalovirus infection. Via MiXCR, TCRdb re-called the reads, giving one row per CDR3 protein. Of 570,000 or so distinct CDR3 sequences listed, roughly 42% were seen once; the top ten hold around 50%. Their specific antigens are unknown. The starting material was cultured PBMCs, obtained from culture after CMV antigen stimulation. These receptors all stem from a human donor in good health (CMV status not recorded). Some clones in this sample may be carry-over from other donors' samples.

The rearrangement links TRBV3-1 to TRBJ2-1, with D perhaps TRBD2 (5 bases). There are 11 residues in the CDR3. V was clipped by 1 base and J by 10 bases, with 5 bases between them. Germline lookup yields CDR1 LGHDT and CDR2 YNNKEL (reference sequence). The CDR3 reads CASSQAGEQFF. In nucleotides, the CDR3 is TGTGCCAGCAGCCAAGCGGGAGAGCAGTTCTTC.

The chain joins TRBV7-9 to TRBJ2-2; D is possibly TRBD1 (5 bases). Germline V gene lookup returns CDR1 SEHNR and CDR2 FQNEAQ (reference sequence). This CDR3 is built from 15 residues. The V end was cut by 2 bases, the J end by 5 bases, with 12 bases between. The CDR3 loop reads CASSLKGAPTGELFF. The CDR3 coding sequence is TGTGCCAGCAGCTTAAAAGGGGCTCCGACCGGGGAGCTGTTTTTT. The full variable domain, rest sourced from reference TRBV7-9 and TRBJ2-2, is DTGVSQNPRHKITKRGQNVTFRCDPISEHNRLYWYRQTLGQGPEFLTYFQNEAQLEKSRLLSDRFSAERPKGSFSTLEIQRTEQGDSAMYLCASSLKGAPTGELFFGEGSRLTVL.

As DNA, the CDR3 is TGTGCCAGCAGCCTCTCAACGTACAGTGGAATTGAGCAGTTCTTC. This translates into CASSLSTYSGIEQFF. The J gene is TRBJ2-1, the V gene TRBV11-3; D ambiguous. CDR1 and CDR2 from the germline V gene are SGHNT and YENEEA. The CDR3 sequence is 15 residues long. Trimming took off 5 bases at V and 9 bases at J, with 20 bases between the two ends.

V and J are TRBV6-2 or TRBV6-3 and TRBJ1-6, with 10 positions matching TRBD1. Germline-derived CDR1 and CDR2 are MNHEY and SVGEGT. Trimming took 6 bases from V and 7 from J; bases not matched to a gene: 6. This CDR3 spans 15 amino acids. The CDR3 protein is CASRGQGGRNSPLHF. CDR3 nucleotide sequence: TGTGCCAGCAGAGGACAGGGGGGACGGAATTCACCCCTCCACTTT.

This clonotype was observed a handful of times. This chain uses TRBV19 with TRBJ1-1; 7 nucleotides align to TRBD1. The CDR3 is 18 amino acids. With V trimmed by 1 base and J by 0 bases, 11 bases remained unmatched. CDR1 and CDR2 from the germline V gene are LNHDA and SQIVND (reference sequence). The CDR3 nucleotides read TGTGCCAGTAGTATAGGGCCCCGGACAGGCCTCATGAACACTGAAGCTTTCTTT. As protein: CASSIGPRTGLMNTEAFF. Based on the CDR3 plus reference TRBV19 and TRBJ1-1, the full variable domain is DGGITQSPKYLFRKEGQNVTLSCEQNLNHDAMYWYRQDPGQGLRLIYYSQIVNDFQKGDIAEGYSVSREKKESFPLTVTSAQKNPTAFYLCASSIGPRTGLMNTEAFFGQGTRLTVV.

This clonotype was seen only a few times. The V call is TRBV28, the J call TRBJ1-1; the match to TRBD1 covers 9 bases. V lost 4 bases to trimming and J lost 3 bases; unmatched junction nucleotides: 3. From germline, CDR1 is MDHEN and CDR2 SYDVKM. This CDR3 is built from 14 residues. The CDR3, as DNA: TGTGCCAGCAGTTGGACAGGGGCGCACACTGAAGCTTTCTTT. Its translation is CASSWTGAHTEAFF. Filled out from reference TRBV28 and TRBJ1-1, the complete variable domain reads DVKVTQSSRYLVKRTGEKVFLECVQDMDHENMFWYRQDPGLGLRLIYFSYDVKMKEKGDIPEGYSVSREKKERFSLILESASTNQTSMYLCASSWTGAHTEAFFGQGTRLTVV.

This clonotype was counted between two and nine times. CDR3 residues: CASSQGLTSGRAGEQYF. CDR3 nucleotide sequence: TGCGCCAGCAGCCAAGGCCTAACTAGCGGGAGGGCGGGCGAGCAGTACTTC. The V call is TRBV4-3, the J call TRBJ2-7, with 13 bases that match TRBD2. Germline CDR1 is LGHNA and CDR2 is YSLEER. V shed 1 base, J shed 6 bases, and the junction held 9 bases outside the gene matches. The CDR3 covers 17 residues.

The chain recombines TRBV7-2 with TRBJ2-3; possible D gene TRBD2, 5 bases. CDR1 SGHTA and CDR2 FQGNSA come from the germline V gene. This CDR3 has 15 amino acids. V was shortened by 3 bases and J by 3 bases, with 13 bases between the two germline ends. The DNA for the CDR3 is TGTGCCAGCAGCTTTATGGGAGACCCAACAGATACGCAGTATTTT. This translates into CASSFMGDPTDTQYF.

The gene calls are TRBV6-6 and TRBJ2-5, with a weak D call TRBD2 (5 bases). This CDR3 contains 12 residues. Between the trimmed V and J ends, which lost 6 bases and 3 bases, there was a span of 8 bases. The germline V gene has CDR1 MNHNY and CDR2 SVGAGI (reference sequence). CDR3 in amino acids: CASSGLEETQYF. The DNA for the CDR3 is TGTGCCAGCAGCGGACTTGAAGAGACCCAGTACTTC.

The CDR3 region is CASSYTGTRSTDTQYF. For the CDR3, the DNA is TGTGCCAGCAGCTACACAGGGACGCGCAGCACAGATACGCAGTATTTT. V is TRBV5-6 and J is TRBJ2-3, with D possibly being TRBD1 (6 bases). Germline assignment: CDR1 SGHDT and CDR2 YYEEEE. The CDR3 length is 16 residues. V lost 3 bases, J lost 0 bases, and 14 bases lay in between. The whole variable domain, remainder taken from reference TRBV5-6 and TRBJ2-3, is DAGVTQSPTHLIKTRGQQVTLRCSPKSGHDTVSWYQQALGQGPQFIFQYYEEEERQRGNFPDRFSGHQFPNYSSELNVNALLLGDSALYLCASSYTGTRSTDTQYFGPGTRLTVL.

This clonotype was detected only a few times. The chain is built from TRBV7-2 and TRBJ1-4; D is unresolved. V was clipped by 5 bases and J by 6 bases, with 16 bases between them. CDR1 is SGHTA and CDR2 is FQGNSA in the germline V gene. This CDR3 region has 15 residues. The CDR3 loop reads CASSRPEDFDEKLFF. The CDR3 DNA reads as TGTGCCAGCAGCCGTCCTGAGGATTTCGATGAAAAACTGTTTTTT.

This chain uses TRBV4-3 with TRBJ2-1; TRBD2 matches 11 bases. V lost 0 bases to trimming and J lost 8 bases; unmatched junction nucleotides: 6. This CDR3 is built from 16 residues. The V gene's germline CDR1 is LGHNA and CDR2 YSLEER. CDR3 protein: CASSQDGGLAVDEQFF. CDR3 nucleotides: TGCGCCAGCAGCCAAGATGGGGGACTAGCGGTCGATGAGCAGTTCTTC.

This clonotype has more than one count but fewer than ten. The V gene is TRBV20-1, the J gene TRBJ1-1, with a weak D call TRBD1 (5 bases). This CDR3 comprises 15 residues. The germline V gene has CDR1 DFQATT and CDR2 SNEGSKA (reference sequence). The V end lost 1 base, the J end lost 3 bases, and 15 bases lay between the germline ends. This CDR3 reads CSARAGSADYTEAFF. Here the CDR3 DNA reads TGCAGTGCTAGAGCAGGGTCGGCGGACTACACTGAAGCTTTCTTT.

The V and J genes are TRBV7-2 and TRBJ2-1; 14 positions agree with TRBD2. Germline values: CDR1 SGHTA, CDR2 FQGNSA. Trimming took 3 bases from V and 2 from J; bases not matched to a gene: 3. The CDR3 runs to 17 residues. CDR3 coding DNA: TGTGCCAGCAGCTTGGGACTAGCGGGAGCAACCTACAATGAGCAGTTCTTC. Protein sequence: CASSLGLAGATYNEQFF.

V and J are TRBV7-2 and TRBJ1-6, with D hard to call. The CDR3 is 13 amino acids. The V gene lost 4 bases and the J gene lost 6 bases, with 7 bases spanning the gap. CDR1 and CDR2 from the germline V gene are SGHTA and FQGNSA. CDR3 amino acids: CASSSTRNSPLHF. The CDR3 coding sequence is TGTGCCAGCAGCTCGACTCGTAATTCACCCCTCCACTTT.

This chain uses TRBV12-3 or TRBV12-4 with TRBJ2-1; 10 bases fit TRBD2. CDR3 length: 15 residues. Germline trimming cut 5 bases from V and 5 bases from J; bases unmatched to any gene: 6. In nucleotides, the CDR3 is TGTGCCAGCAGTGGAGCGGGAGGGATAAACAATGAGCAGTTCTTC. Residues: CASSGAGGINNEQFF.

This clonotype was detected only a few times. This sequence joins TRBV12-3 or TRBV12-4 and TRBJ1-1, with D unresolved. V lost 5 bases, J lost 8 bases, and 6 bases lay in between. The length of the CDR3 is 10 residues. CDR3 nucleotide sequence: TGTGCCAGCAGTAAACGGGAAGCTTTCTTT. Translated: CASSKREAFF.

This clonotype was picked up a small number of times. The chain carries TRBV7-2 and TRBJ2-5; 13 bases line up with TRBD2. CDR1 is SGHTA, CDR2 FQGNSA, per germline. V shed 0 bases, J shed 5 bases, and the junction held 0 bases outside the gene matches. The CDR3 runs to 15 residues. The CDR3 is CASSLALAGGETQYF. The DNA for the CDR3 is TGTGCCAGCAGCTTAGCACTAGCGGGGGGGGAGACCCAGTACTTC.

The J gene is TRBJ2-7, the V gene TRBV6-8; D not certain. This CDR3 spans 14 amino acids. Trimming shortened V by 3 bases and J by 0 bases, and 9 bases separated the two germline ends. Germline V gene lookup returns CDR1 MNHGY and CDR2 SAAAGT. This CDR3 reads CASSYAGFSYEQYF. CDR3 DNA sequence: TGTGCCAGCAGTTATGCAGGATTCTCCTACGAGCAGTACTTC.

This clonotype was recorded a few times. The chain combines TRBV7-2 with TRBJ1-1; possible D gene TRBD1, 5 bases. Trimming shortened V by 3 bases and J by 5 bases, and 19 bases separated the two germline ends. Germline CDR1 is SGHTA and CDR2 is FQGNSA. This CDR3 has 16 amino acids. The CDR3 spells CASSFDGGMAGTEAFF. CDR3 DNA sequence: TGTGCCAGCAGCTTCGATGGGGGGATGGCGGGTACTGAAGCTTTCTTT.

This chain links TRBV12-3 or TRBV12-4 with TRBJ1-2, with D maybe TRBD1 (6 bases). Trimming took 6 bases from V and 4 from J, leaving 18 bases between them. The CDR3 has 15 residues. The chain's CDR3 is CASSEPRTASYGYTF. In nucleotides, the CDR3 is TGTGCCAGCAGCGAACCTAGGACAGCCTCCTATGGCTACACCTTC.

The rearrangement joins TRBV19 to TRBJ2-1; D tentatively reads TRBD1 or TRBD2 (6 bases each). Germline V gene lookup returns CDR1 LNHDA and CDR2 SQIVND (reference sequence). V shed 7 bases and J shed 8 bases, with 18 bases lying between them. There are 14 residues in the CDR3. The CDR3 nucleotides are TGTGCCAGTATGGGGTGGGGGGCTGTGGATGAGCAGTTCTTC. Translation gives CASMGWGAVDEQFF. Looking up the rest from reference TRBV19 and TRBJ2-1 gives the full variable domain: DGGITQSPKYLFRKEGQNVTLSCEQNLNHDAMYWYRQDPGQGLRLIYYSQIVNDFQKGDIAEGYSVSREKKESFPLTVTSAQKNPTAFYLCASMGWGAVDEQFFGPGTRLTVL.

Only a few counts were recorded for this clonotype. V and J are TRBV5-1 and TRBJ2-1; 9 bases are shared with TRBD2. The CDR3 extends over 16 amino acids. Germline CDR1 SGHRS, CDR2 YFSETQ. J was trimmed by 7 bases and V by 5 bases; bases with no gene match: 13. CDR3 coding DNA: TGCGCCAGCAGTCTGATGGGTGCGGGAGGGACAAATGAGCAGTTCTTC. Translation: CASSLMGAGGTNEQFF.